The 22 T cell receptor beta chains below all came from one sample that was sequenced in a study of T cells in Graves' hyperthyroidism and ophthalmopathy (dated by TCRdb to 2018 to 2020). The library was built by means of multiplex PCR. TCRdb lists the instrument as Illumina HiSeq 2000. The TCR beta CDR3 regions were amplified from the RNA transcripts. The first round of RT-PCR for the TCR CDR3 was performed with the HTBI primer set and the Qiagen OneStep RT-PCR kit. TCRdb reprocessed the public reads (quality trimming at Q25 with fastp, clone calling with MiXCR) and kept in-frame beta chains. Each entry merges the rows of one CDR3 protein and shows their most common DNA and genes. For this sample there are roughly 500,000 distinct CDR3 sequences; about 15% appear just once. 25% to 30% of the sample rests with the top ten. Sequences were obtained from blood. Receptor source: a woman aged 25 to 45 with Graves' ophthalmopathy.

This clonotype was seen repeatedly, ten times or more. This chain joins TRBV7-2 and TRBJ2-7, with a weak D call TRBD2 (6 bases). Germline CDR1 reads SGHTA; CDR2 reads FQGNSA. V was pared by 2 bases and J by 5 bases, with 16 bases between. The CDR3 covers 15 residues. The CDR3 region is CASSLTGTRTNEQYF. The DNA of the CDR3 is TGTGCCAGCAGCTTAACCGGGACTCGGACGAACGAGCAGTACTTC. The complete variable domain, with remaining parts taken from reference TRBV7-2 and TRBJ2-7, reads GAGVSQSPSNKVTEKGKDVELRCDPISGHTALYWYRQSLGQGLEFLIYFQGNSAPDKSGLPSDRFSAERTGGSVSTLTIQRTQQEDSAVYLCASSLTGTRTNEQYFGPGTRLTVT.

This clonotype showed up just a few times. The chain joins TRBV20-1 to TRBJ1-5; perhaps TRBD1 as D (5 bases). Germline CDR1 is DFQATT and CDR2 is SNEGSKA (reference sequence). The CDR3 sequence is 14 residues long. Trimming cost V 1 base and J 3 bases, with 10 bases left between them. The CDR3 DNA is TGCAGTGCTAGAGGAGGGGCCAACAATCAGCCCCAGCATTTT. This codes for CSARGGANNQPQHF.

This clonotype was recorded many times. This rearrangement joins TRBV12-3 or TRBV12-4 to TRBJ2-5; 10 nucleotides align to TRBD1. The CDR3 loop spans 13 amino acids. Trimming cost V 8 bases and J 4 bases; bases outside gene matches: 4. CDR3 nucleotides: TGTGCCAGCCGCGGACAGGGGGGAGAGACCCAGTACTTC. Its protein is CASRGQGGETQYF.

Only a few counts were recorded for this clonotype. The chain links TRBV30 to TRBJ2-7, with 8 nucleotides matching TRBD1. The CDR3 length is 13 residues. V lost 1 base, J lost 12 bases, and 11 bases stayed unmatched. Germline V gene sequence: CDR1 GTSNPN, CDR2 SVGIG (reference sequence). CDR3 bases: TGTGCCTGGAGTGGAACAGGGGGACCACGAGGGTACTTC. Protein product: CAWSGTGGPRGYF.

This clonotype was found many times. This sequence joins TRBV20-1 and TRBJ2-3; D is perhaps TRBD1 or TRBD2 (7 bases each). Germline V lookup: CDR1 DFQATT, CDR2 SNEGSKA (reference sequence). The CDR3 length is 14 residues. V was clipped by 0 bases and J by 5 bases, with 12 bases between them. CDR3 nucleotide sequence: TGCAGTGCTAGAGATGGGAGGGGGCAAGATACGCAGTATTTT. Translated: CSARDGRGQDTQYF.

This clonotype was detected ten times or more. The chain couples TRBV7-2 to TRBJ2-7; 8 nucleotides agree with TRBD2. With 6 bases clipped from V and 5 bases from J, the junction kept 12 bases outside the gene matches. Germline V gene lookup returns CDR1 SGHTA and CDR2 FQGNSA. The CDR3 runs to 15 residues. This CDR3 reads CASSSPGLVQNEQYF. Written as DNA, the CDR3 is TGTGCCAGCAGTTCCCCGGGACTAGTTCAGAACGAGCAGTACTTC.

In this sample, this clonotype turned up a few times. This chain uses TRBV2 with TRBJ2-5, with D possibly being TRBD1 (5 bases). Germline V gene lookup returns CDR1 SNHLY and CDR2 FYNNEI. The CDR3 consists of 14 residues. Trimming cost V 8 bases and J 2 bases, with 15 bases left between them. The CDR3 region is CASAPADTQETQYF. CDR3 nucleotides: TGTGCCAGCGCTCCGGCGGACACTCAAGAGACCCAGTACTTC. Complete variable domain (other parts from reference TRBV2 and TRBJ2-5): EPEVTQTPSHQVTQMGQEVILRCVPISNHLYFYWYRQILGQKVEFLVSFYNNEISEKSEIFDDQFSVERPDGSNFTLKIRSTKLEDSAMYFCASAPADTQETQYFGPGTRLLVL.

This clonotype was found many times. J is TRBJ2-7 and V is TRBV7-3, with TRBD2 identical over 11 bases. The junction had 11 bases not matched to a gene; V was cut back by 6 bases and J by 7 bases. The CDR3 extends over 15 amino acids. In germline, CDR1 is SGHTA, CDR2 FQGTGA. The CDR3 region has the DNA TGTGCCAGCAGTTTACTAGCGGGAGTAGAGAGTGAGCAGTACTTC. Encoded protein: CASSLLAGVESEQYF. The full variable domain, with the rest looked up from reference TRBV7-3 and TRBJ2-7, is GAGVSQTPSNKVTEKGKYVELRCDPISGHTALYWYRQSLGQGPEFLIYFQGTGAADDSGLPNDRFFAVRPEGSVSTLKIQRTERGDSAVYLCASSLLAGVESEQYFGPGTRLTVT.

In its sample, this clonotype was seen a few times. The chain employs TRBV7-2 and TRBJ2-3; 8 positions match TRBD1. Germline V gives CDR1 SGHTA, CDR2 FQGNSA. The CDR3 is made up of 14 amino acids. The V gene end was trimmed by 5 bases and the J gene end by 9 bases; junction bases not matched to a gene: 10. The CDR3 here is CASSDTHGQGTQYF. The DNA for the CDR3 is TGTGCCAGCAGCGATACGCACGGACAGGGCACGCAGTATTTT.

This chain joins TRBV12-3 or TRBV12-4 and TRBJ1-5, with 7 bases that match TRBD1. Unmatched junction bases numbered 2, after V lost 1 base and J lost 2 bases. The CDR3 covers 15 residues. This CDR3 reads CASSLEGAGNQPQHF. The CDR3 coding sequence is TGTGCCAGCAGTTTAGAGGGGGCGGGCAATCAGCCCCAGCATTTT.

There are many counts of this clonotype. This chain uses TRBV4-3 with TRBJ2-1; D gene unclear. V gave up 3 bases and J gave up 5 bases, with 8 bases separating them. The germline V gene encodes CDR1 LGHNA and CDR2 YSLEER. The CDR3 runs to 13 residues. CDR3 sequence: CASSQITHNEQFF. The DNA of the CDR3 is TGCGCCAGCAGCCAGATTACTCACAATGAGCAGTTCTTC.

There are many counts of this clonotype. This sequence joins TRBV20-1 and TRBJ2-1; D possibly corresponds to TRBD2 (5 bases). Germline V gives CDR1 DFQATT, CDR2 SNEGSKA (reference sequence). The CDR3 runs to 12 residues. Deletions cut 2 bases from V and 10 bases from J, with 12 bases between. The CDR3 region has the DNA TGCAGTGCTAGATCTTCCGGAGGCGAGCAGTTCTTC. Its protein is CSARSSGGEQFF.

This clonotype was seen ten or more times. This chain joins TRBV20-1 and TRBJ2-3; D is perhaps TRBD1 (5 bases). V was shortened by 3 bases and J by 4 bases, with 11 bases between the two germline ends. The germline V gene has CDR1 DFQATT and CDR2 SNEGSKA (reference sequence). CDR3 length: 13 residues. The CDR3 region has the DNA TGCAGTGCTAGTCAGGGATGGGCAGATACGCAGTATTTT. This codes for CSASQGWADTQYF.

This CDR3 reads CATSSHRGPTDTQYF. In DNA, the CDR3 is TGTGCCACCAGCAGCCACCGGGGACCCACAGATACGCAGTATTTT. The V call is TRBV15, the J call TRBJ2-3; possibly TRBD1 or TRBD2 for D (5 bases each). The length of the CDR3 is 15 residues. The V gene lost 3 bases and the J gene lost 2 bases, with 12 bases spanning the gap. Germline V CDR1 and CDR2: LNHNV, YYDKDF (reference sequence).

Comments on this clonotype: The junction does not match germline at one end; this may be a read error. V gene TRBV6-1 combines with J gene TRBJ1-5; no clear D. The CDR3 runs to 13 residues. Germline V gives CDR1 MNHNS, CDR2 SASEGT. The CDR3 reads CVSSTDSNQPQHF. The CDR3 bases are TGTGTCAGCAGTACAGATTCCAATCAGCCCCAGCATTTT.

This chain connects TRBV7-9 to TRBJ1-2; D remains unclear. V gave up 7 bases and J gave up 0 bases, with 15 bases separating them. The length of the CDR3 is 15 residues. The germline CDR1 and CDR2 sequences are SEHNR and FQNEAQ (reference sequence). This CDR3 reads CASTMLGRSNYGYTF. The CDR3, as DNA: TGTGCCAGCACCATGCTGGGGAGATCTAACTATGGCTACACCTTC. Full variable domain (remainder filled in from reference TRBV7-9 and TRBJ1-2): DTGVSQNPRHKITKRGQNVTFRCDPISEHNRLYWYRQTLGQGPEFLTYFQNEAQLEKSRLLSDRFSAERPKGSFSTLEIQRTEQGDSAMYLCASTMLGRSNYGYTFGSGTRLTVV.

A few counts support this clonotype. DNA for the CDR3: TGTGCCAGCAGCGGCCGATCTGACAGAACCGGGGAGCTGTTTTTT. Amino acid sequence: CASSGRSDRTGELFF. This sequence joins TRBV5-4 and TRBJ2-2; D may be TRBD1 (5 bases). The CDR3 totals 15 residues. Germline CDR1 and CDR2: SGHNT and YYREEE (reference sequence). V was pared by 4 bases and J by 5 bases, with 15 bases between. The full variable domain, with the rest looked up from reference TRBV5-4 and TRBJ2-2, is ETGVTQSPTHLIKTRGQQVTLRCSSQSGHNTVSWYQQALGQGPQFIFQYYREEENGRGNFPPRFSGLQFPNYSSELNVNALELDDSALYLCASSGRSDRTGELFFGEGSRLTVL.

As to this clonotype: A read error is likely, as this CDR3 ends without the conserved phenylalanine or tryptophan. The chain is built from TRBV11-1 and TRBJ2-3; D perhaps matches TRBD2 (5 bases). V lost 1 base, J lost 0 bases, and 8 bases lay in between. The CDR3 has 15 residues. CDR1 is SGHAT, CDR2 FQDESV, per germline (reference sequence). Written as DNA, the CDR3 is TGTGCCAGCAGCTTAGGCGGGCTAAGCACAGATACGCAGTATCTT. As protein: CASSLGGLSTDTQYL.

This clonotype was seen a handful of times. The genes are TRBV20-1 and TRBJ1-3, with 7 bases identical to TRBD1. The CDR3 is made up of 16 amino acids. The germline V gene encodes CDR1 DFQATT and CDR2 SNEGSKA (reference sequence). Trimming cost V 6 bases and J 0 bases; bases outside gene matches: 11. The CDR3 region is CSARSGTADSGNTIYF. The CDR3 DNA reads as TGCAGTGCGCGATCCGGGACAGCCGACTCTGGAAACACCATATATTTT.

This clonotype appeared a few times. V is TRBV30 and J is TRBJ2-7; D not resolved. V was trimmed by 0 bases and J by 2 bases, leaving 8 bases between them. Germline CDR1 reads GTSNPN; CDR2 reads SVGIG (reference sequence). This CDR3 region has 13 residues. CDR3 sequence reads: CAWSVAQTYEQYF. The CDR3 DNA reads TGTGCCTGGAGTGTCGCACAGACCTACGAGCAGTACTTC.

The V call is TRBV7-2, the J call TRBJ2-5, with TRBD1 matching 9 bases. After removal of 5 bases from V and 5 bases from J, the junction contained 9 bases not matched to a gene. Germline CDR1 is SGHTA and CDR2 is FQGNSA. The CDR3 loop spans 15 amino acids. This CDR3 reads CASSLGQGLTETQYF. CDR3 nucleotide sequence: TGTGCCAGCAGCCTGGGACAGGGTTTAACCGAGACCCAGTACTTC.

In its sample, this clonotype was seen many times. The V call is TRBV30, the J call TRBJ1-5; D is undetermined. This CDR3 spans 12 amino acids. The V and J ends lost 1 base and 6 bases respectively, with 7 bases between them. Germline V gene data show CDR1 as GTSNPN and CDR2 as SVGIG (reference sequence). DNA of the CDR3: TGTGCCTGGAGTGACTGGGGTCAGCCCCAGCATTTT. Protein: CAWSDWGQPQHF.